This T cell receptor (beta chain) derives from a study of shared clonotypes between healthy human individuals. Study-wide results and caveats: Researchers sampled only blood; tissue repertoires likely differ.

Naive CD4+ cells were CD45RA-selected; the remaining cells were memory. Germline V gives CDR1 MNHEY, CDR2 SMNVEV (reference sequence). V was trimmed by 1 base and J by 2 bases, leaving 12 bases between them. The CDR3 runs 15 residues. In the authors' methods: Filtering differed, since immunoSEQ gave only junction sequences and no quality scores. Using immunoSEQ multiplex PCR, the repertoire was profiled, and TCRdb retains in-frame clones only, with some absent. V, J and clone size were drawn from that table, and D and trimming were deduced from the DNA. The sample has about 2.4 million clones, just over 90% seen once. In regard to this clone: Antigen unknown.

This receptor was identified in a young man in good health. The chain has TRBV27 and TRBJ2-7; D may be TRBD2 (6 bases). Sequencing input: naive CD4+ T cells sorted from blood. Subset in this sample: CD45RA+ positively selected. The CDR3 reads CASSLWRVSTYEQYF. The CDR3 DNA reads TGTGCCAGCAGTTTATGGAGGGTCTCCACCTACGAGCAGTACTTC.